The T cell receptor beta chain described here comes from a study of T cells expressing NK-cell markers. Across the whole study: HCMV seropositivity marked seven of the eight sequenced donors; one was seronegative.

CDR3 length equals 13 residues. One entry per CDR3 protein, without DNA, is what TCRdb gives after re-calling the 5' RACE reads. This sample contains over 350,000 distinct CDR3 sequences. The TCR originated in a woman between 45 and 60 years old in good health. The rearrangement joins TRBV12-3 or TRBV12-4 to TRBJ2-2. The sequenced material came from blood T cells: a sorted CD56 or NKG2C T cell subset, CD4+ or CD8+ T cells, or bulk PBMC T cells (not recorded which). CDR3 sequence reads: CASFRMVTGELFF.